The clone carrying this T cell receptor (beta chain) has at least ten counts. Its antigen remains unidentified. The data derive from a study of T cells in Graves' hyperthyroidism and ophthalmopathy. Whole-study findings and limits: Blood also carried most thyroid clonotypes expanded above 0.001.

Researchers amplified the TCR beta CDR3 regions from RNA transcripts. Using the HTBI primer set, a first-round RT-PCR was run on the TCR CDR3. TCRdb reanalysed the multiplex PCR reads using MiXCR and keeps one entry per CDR3 protein. The sample holds about 680,000 distinct CDR3 sequences, approximately 40% seen once. The CDR3 spans 14 residues. Germline V gene sequence: CDR1 SNHLY, CDR2 FYNNEI. V lost 5 bases and J 3 bases, leaving 11 bases between the germline ends. What was sequenced was blood. The source of this sequence is a woman aged 40 to 50 with Graves' hyperthyroidism. The chain is built from TRBV2 and TRBJ1-5; tentative D call: TRBD1 (5 bases). This chain's CDR3 is CASSKGRSNQPQHF. The CDR3, as DNA: TGTGCCAGCAGTAAGGGACGGTCCAATCAGCCCCAGCATTTT.